This T cell receptor (beta chain) was retrieved from a study of T cells in Graves' hyperthyroidism and ophthalmopathy. At the level of the study: Peripheral blood was secured at the point of initial diagnosis, before any treatment.

RNA transcripts provided the source from which TCR beta CDR3 regions were amplified. First-round RT-PCR of the TCR CDR3 relied on the HTBI primer set. TCRdb fed the multiplex PCR reads into MiXCR, producing one record per CDR3 protein. The sample has about 150,000 distinct CDR3 sequences; approximately 20% are singletons. The CDR3 has 15 residues. Germline assignment: CDR1 LGHDT and CDR2 YNNKEL (reference sequence). V was clipped by 6 bases and J by 0 bases, with 9 bases between them. Fresh peripheral blood, 9.5 to 10 ml of it, supplied the PBMCs. This TCR was recovered from a woman aged 45-59 years with Graves' hyperthyroidism that later progressed to Graves' ophthalmopathy. Sequencing used blood. The chain employs TRBV3-1 and TRBJ2-6; no definite D call. The CDR3 spells CASSFQSSGANVLTF. The CDR3 DNA sequence: TGTGCCAGCAGTTTTCAGTCCTCTGGGGCCAACGTCCTGACTTTC.